This TCR beta chain emerged from a study of blood T cells in healthy people across ages. Study results and limitations: The recorded TCR beta diversity per million T cells decreased in a roughly linear manner with age. Diversity estimates drawn from one million T cells were deemed underestimates.

As to this clonotype: What it binds is not known.

The use of a sample-barcoded 5' primer and a J-beta primer mix characterized a second PCR of roughly 7 to 12 cycles. TCRdb re-analysed the 5' RACE reads in MiXCR, keeping a single row per CDR3 protein. The sample has around 750,000 distinct CDR3 sequences, 53% seen once. Trimming took 4 bases from V and 14 from J, leaving 19 bases between them. The CDR3 runs to 13 residues. Per germline, CDR1 MNHEY and CDR2 SMNVEV (reference sequence). The specimen sequenced was blood. V and J are TRBV27 and TRBJ2-3; D remains ambiguous. This clonotype was sampled from an older man in good health. The CDR3 DNA reads TGTGCCAGCAGTTCCCAGAGGCACAGATACGCGTATTTT. As protein: CASSSQRHRYAYF.